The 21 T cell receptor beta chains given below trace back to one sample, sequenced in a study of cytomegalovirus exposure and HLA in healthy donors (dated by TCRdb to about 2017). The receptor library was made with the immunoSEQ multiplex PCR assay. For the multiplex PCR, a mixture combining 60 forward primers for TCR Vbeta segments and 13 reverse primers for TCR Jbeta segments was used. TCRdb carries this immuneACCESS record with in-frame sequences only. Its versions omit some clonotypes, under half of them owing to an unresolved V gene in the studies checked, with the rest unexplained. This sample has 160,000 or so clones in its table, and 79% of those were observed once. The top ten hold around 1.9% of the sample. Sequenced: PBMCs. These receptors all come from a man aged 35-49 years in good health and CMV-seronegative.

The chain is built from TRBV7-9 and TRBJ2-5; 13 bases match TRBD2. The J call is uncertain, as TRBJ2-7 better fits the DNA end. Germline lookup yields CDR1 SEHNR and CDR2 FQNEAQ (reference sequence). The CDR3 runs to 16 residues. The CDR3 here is CASSTTLLAGGNEQYF. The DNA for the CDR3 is TGTGCCAGCAGCACCACCTTACTAGCGGGAGGGAACGAGCAGTACTTC.

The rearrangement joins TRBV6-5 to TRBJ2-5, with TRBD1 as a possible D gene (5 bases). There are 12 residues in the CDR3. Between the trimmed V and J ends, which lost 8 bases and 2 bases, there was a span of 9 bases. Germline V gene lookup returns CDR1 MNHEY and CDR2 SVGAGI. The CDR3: CASGRQQETQYF. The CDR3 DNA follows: TGTGCCAGCGGTAGACAGCAAGAGACCCAGTACTTC.

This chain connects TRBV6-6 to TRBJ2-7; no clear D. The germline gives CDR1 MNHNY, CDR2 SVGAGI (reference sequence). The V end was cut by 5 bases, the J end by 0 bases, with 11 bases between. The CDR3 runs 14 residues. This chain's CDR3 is CASSPPTFSYEQYF. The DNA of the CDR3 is TGTGCCAGCAGTCCTCCGACTTTCTCCTACGAGCAGTACTTC.

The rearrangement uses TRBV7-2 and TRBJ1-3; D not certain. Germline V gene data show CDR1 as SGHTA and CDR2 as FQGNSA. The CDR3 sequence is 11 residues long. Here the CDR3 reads CGLLFGNTIYF. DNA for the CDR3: TGTGGACTCCTATTTGGAAACACCATATATTTT.

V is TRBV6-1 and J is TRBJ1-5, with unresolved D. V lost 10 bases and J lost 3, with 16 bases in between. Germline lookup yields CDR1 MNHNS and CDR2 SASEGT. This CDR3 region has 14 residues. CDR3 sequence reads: CATRWARVNQPQHF. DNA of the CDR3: TGTGCCACTAGGTGGGCGCGGGTCAATCAGCCCCAGCATTTT.

The DNA for the CDR3 is TGTGCCAGCAGCTCTGGCGGGGAAAAACTGTTTTTT. Residues: CASSSGGEKLFF. The chain couples TRBV7-8 to TRBJ1-4; D gene unclear. Germline V CDR1 and CDR2: SGHVS, FQNEAQ. Trimming removed 4 bases from V and 8 bases from J, with 8 bases in between. CDR3 length: 12 amino acids. The full variable domain, its missing parts supplied by reference TRBV7-8 and TRBJ1-4, is GAGVSQSPRYKVAKRGQDVALRCDPISGHVSLFWYQQALGQGPEFLTYFQNEAQLDKSGLPSDRFFAERPEGSVSTLKIQRTQQEDSAVYLCASSSGGEKLFFGSGTQLSVL.

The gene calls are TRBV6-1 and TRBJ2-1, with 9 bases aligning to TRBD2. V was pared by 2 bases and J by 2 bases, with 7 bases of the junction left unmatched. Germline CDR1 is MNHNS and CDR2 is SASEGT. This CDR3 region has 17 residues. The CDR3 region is CASSEWKVAGAYNEQFF. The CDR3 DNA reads TGTGCCAGCAGTGAATGGAAGGTAGCGGGAGCCTACAATGAGCAGTTCTTC.

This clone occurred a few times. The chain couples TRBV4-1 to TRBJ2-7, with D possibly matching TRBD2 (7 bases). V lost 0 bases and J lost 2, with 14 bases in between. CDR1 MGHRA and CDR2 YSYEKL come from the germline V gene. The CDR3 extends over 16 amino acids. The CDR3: CASSQDQGRGTYEQYF. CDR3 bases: TGCGCCAGCAGCCAAGATCAGGGGAGGGGGACCTACGAGCAGTACTTC.

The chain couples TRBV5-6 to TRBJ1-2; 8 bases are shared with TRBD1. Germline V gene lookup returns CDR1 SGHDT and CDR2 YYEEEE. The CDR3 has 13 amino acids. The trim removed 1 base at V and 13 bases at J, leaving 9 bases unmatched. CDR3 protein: CASSLTPGGPSTF. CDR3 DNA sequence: TGTGCCAGCAGCTTGACGCCAGGGGGCCCCTCCACCTTC.

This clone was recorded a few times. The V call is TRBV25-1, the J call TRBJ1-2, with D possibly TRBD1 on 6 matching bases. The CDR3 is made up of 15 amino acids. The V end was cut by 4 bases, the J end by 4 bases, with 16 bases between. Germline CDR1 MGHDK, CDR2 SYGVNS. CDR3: CASSAMDSGFYGYTF. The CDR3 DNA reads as TGTGCCAGCAGTGCGATGGACAGTGGATTCTATGGCTACACCTTC.

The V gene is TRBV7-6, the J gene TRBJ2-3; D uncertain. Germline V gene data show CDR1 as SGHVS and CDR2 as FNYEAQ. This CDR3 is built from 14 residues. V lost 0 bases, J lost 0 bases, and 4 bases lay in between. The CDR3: CASSLAASTDTQYF. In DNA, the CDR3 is TGTGCCAGCAGCTTAGCGGCTAGCACAGATACGCAGTATTTT.

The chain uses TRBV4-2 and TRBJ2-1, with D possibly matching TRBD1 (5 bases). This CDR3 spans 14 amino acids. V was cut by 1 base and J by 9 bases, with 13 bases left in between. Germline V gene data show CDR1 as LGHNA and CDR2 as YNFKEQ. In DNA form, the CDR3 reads TGTGCCAGCAGCCAAGCGGCAGGGAACACTGAGCAGTTCTTC. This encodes CASSQAAGNTEQFF.

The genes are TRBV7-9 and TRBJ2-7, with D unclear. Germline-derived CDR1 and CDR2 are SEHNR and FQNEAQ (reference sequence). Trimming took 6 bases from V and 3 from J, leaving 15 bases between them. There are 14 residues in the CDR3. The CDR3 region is CASSSGRDLYEQYF. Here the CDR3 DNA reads TGTGCCAGCAGTAGTGGGCGTGACCTCTACGAGCAGTACTTC.

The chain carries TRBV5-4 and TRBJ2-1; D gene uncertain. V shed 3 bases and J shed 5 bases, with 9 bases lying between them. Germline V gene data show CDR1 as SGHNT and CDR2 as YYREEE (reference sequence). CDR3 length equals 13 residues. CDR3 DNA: TGTGCCAGCAGCTCCCCCCGTGACAATGAGCAGTTCTTC. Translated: CASSSPRDNEQFF.

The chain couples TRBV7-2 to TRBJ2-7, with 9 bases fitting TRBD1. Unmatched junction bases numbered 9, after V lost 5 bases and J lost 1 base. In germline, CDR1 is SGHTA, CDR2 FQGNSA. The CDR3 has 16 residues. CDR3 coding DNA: TGTGCCAGCAGCAGCGGGACAGGGAGCCCATCCTACGAGCAGTACTTC. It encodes CASSSGTGSPSYEQYF.

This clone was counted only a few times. CDR3 bases: TGTGCCAGCAGCGCCAATGCAGGGGGCGAGCAGTACTTC. Its translation is CASSANAGGEQYF. The chain has TRBV11-2 and TRBJ2-7; TRBD1 agrees at 7 bases. This CDR3 contains 13 residues. J was trimmed by 6 bases and V by 5 bases; bases with no gene match: 7. Germline values: CDR1 SGHAT, CDR2 FQNNGV.

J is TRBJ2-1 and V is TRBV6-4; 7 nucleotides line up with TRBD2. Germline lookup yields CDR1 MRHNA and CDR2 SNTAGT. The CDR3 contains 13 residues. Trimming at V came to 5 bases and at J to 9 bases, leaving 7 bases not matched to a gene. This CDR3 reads CASSSGIGGEQFF. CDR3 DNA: TGTGCCAGCAGTAGCGGGATCGGGGGTGAGCAGTTCTTC.

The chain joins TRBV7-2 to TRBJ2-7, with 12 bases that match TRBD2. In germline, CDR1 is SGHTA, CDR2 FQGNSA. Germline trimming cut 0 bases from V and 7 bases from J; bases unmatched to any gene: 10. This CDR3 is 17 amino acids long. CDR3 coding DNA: TGTGCCAGCAGCTTAGCCCCGACTAGCGGGAGTGTCGTGGAGCAGTACTTC. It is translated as CASSLAPTSGSVVEQYF. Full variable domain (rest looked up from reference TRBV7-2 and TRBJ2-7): GAGVSQSPSNKVTEKGKDVELRCDPISGHTALYWYRQSLGQGLEFLIYFQGNSAPDKSGLPSDRFSAERTGGSVSTLTIQRTQQEDSAVYLCASSLAPTSGSVVEQYFGPGTRLTVT.

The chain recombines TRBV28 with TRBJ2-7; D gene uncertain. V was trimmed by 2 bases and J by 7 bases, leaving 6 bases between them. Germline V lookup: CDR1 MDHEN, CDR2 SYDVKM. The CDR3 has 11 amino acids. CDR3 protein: CASSLAREQYF. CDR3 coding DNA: TGTGCCAGCAGTTTAGCGCGGGAGCAGTACTTC. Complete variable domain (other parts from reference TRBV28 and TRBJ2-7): DVKVTQSSRYLVKRTGEKVFLECVQDMDHENMFWYRQDPGLGLRLIYFSYDVKMKEKGDIPEGYSVSREKKERFSLILESASTNQTSMYLCASSLAREQYFGPGTRLTVT.

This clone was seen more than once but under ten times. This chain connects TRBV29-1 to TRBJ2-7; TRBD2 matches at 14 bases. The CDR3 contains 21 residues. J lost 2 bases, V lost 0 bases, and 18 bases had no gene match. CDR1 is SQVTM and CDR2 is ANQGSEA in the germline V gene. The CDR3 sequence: CSVEEGTSGRDPTTITYEQYF. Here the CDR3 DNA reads TGCAGCGTTGAAGAGGGGACTAGCGGGAGAGACCCAACCACGATCACCTACGAGCAGTACTTC.

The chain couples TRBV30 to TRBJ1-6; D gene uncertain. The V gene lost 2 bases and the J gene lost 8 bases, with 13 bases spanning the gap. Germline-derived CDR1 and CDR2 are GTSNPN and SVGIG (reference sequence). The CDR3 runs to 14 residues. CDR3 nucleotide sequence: TGTGCCTGGAGTCGCCCGGGGATGGATTCACCCCTCCACTTT. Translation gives CAWSRPGMDSPLHF.